Below, 11 T cell receptor beta chains from the same sample are listed, as sequenced in a study of molecular identifiers for immune sequencing clone quantification. TCRdb used MiXCR to reprocess the PCR reads, holding one entry per CDR3 protein. This table has about 320,000 distinct CDR3 sequences, 20% to 25% appearing once. Material for sequencing was naive CD8+ T cells from blood, with Jurkat cell RNA spiked in. The sample's subset: FACS-sorted CD8+CD4-CCR7+CD45RA+ naive T cells. These TCRs come from a human donor in good health. Some libraries in this study had Jurkat cell RNA spiked in.

Notes on this clonotype: This could be a read error, since a much larger clone is one nucleotide away. The J gene is TRBJ2-3, the V gene TRBV12-3 or TRBV12-4; maybe TRBD2 (7 bases). The CDR3 is made up of 14 amino acids. The V end was cut by 5 bases, the J end by 5 bases, with 14 bases between. CDR3 DNA sequence: TGTGCCAGCAGTGGCGGGGGCATTATAGATACGCAGTATTTT. As protein: CASSGGGIIDTQYF.

This clonotype was seen only a few times. Sequence at one end of the junction differs from germline and may be a read error. The V gene is TRBV19, the J gene TRBJ1-1; 10 nucleotides agree with TRBD1. Germline V gene data show CDR1 as LNHDA and CDR2 as SQIVND (reference sequence). This CDR3 spans 13 amino acids. The chain's CDR3 is CASSDRGLTEALF. The CDR3 DNA is TGTGCCAGTAGTGACAGGGGGCTAACTGAAGCTCTCTTT.

This clonotype was seen repeatedly, ten times or more. This rearrangement joins TRBV6-2 or TRBV6-3 to TRBJ1-2, with TRBD1 matching over 7 bases. V lost 5 bases and J lost 8; bases outside the gene matches: 8. Germline V gives CDR1 MNHEY, CDR2 SVGEGT. The CDR3 totals 13 residues. In DNA form, the CDR3 reads TGTGCCAGCAGTCTTACAGGGGTCTACGGCTACACCTTC. Amino acid sequence: CASSLTGVYGYTF.

The count of this clonotype is one. A much more abundant neighbour one base away suggests this may be a read error. V and J are TRBV5-3 and TRBJ1-3; 7 nucleotides line up with TRBD1. TRBV5-3 is placed among ORFs of uncertain function. The CDR3 has 14 residues. The CDR3 nucleotides are TGTGCCAGCAGCCTGGACAGGTCTGGAAACACCACATATTTT. It translates to CASSLDRSGNTTYF.

This clonotype was seen repeatedly, ten times or more. CDR3 nucleotides: TGTGCCAGCAGTTTTCTGGCGGGAGATGGAGATACGCAGTATTTT. Translation: CASSFLAGDGDTQYF. The chain couples TRBV28 to TRBJ2-3; 7 bases are shared with TRBD2. Losses at the gene ends were 3 bases for V and 5 bases for J; bases not matched to a gene: 8. Germline CDR1 is MDHEN and CDR2 is SYDVKM. This CDR3 spans 15 amino acids.

This clonotype was counted only a few times. The chain carries TRBV12-3 or TRBV12-4 and TRBJ2-1, with unresolved D. The CDR3 is 12 amino acids. Between the trimmed V and J ends, which lost 7 bases and 8 bases, there was a span of 12 bases. The CDR3 sequence: CASTKMWDEQFF. CDR3 DNA sequence: TGTGCCAGCACCAAAATGTGGGATGAGCAGTTCTTC.

This clonotype has ten or more counts. V is TRBV27 and J is TRBJ2-7; tentative D call: TRBD2 (5 bases). The germline CDR1 and CDR2 sequences are MNHEY and SMNVEV (reference sequence). The CDR3 is made up of 14 amino acids. The V and J ends lost 6 bases and 0 bases respectively, with 12 bases between them. This CDR3 reads CASSILGSSYEQYF. CDR3 DNA sequence: TGTGCCAGCAGCATCTTAGGGAGCTCCTACGAGCAGTACTTC.

This clonotype was found a few times. The V and J genes are TRBV12-3 or TRBV12-4 and TRBJ1-5; D unresolved. This CDR3 is 12 amino acids long. The ends were cut back, 6 bases at V and 9 bases at J, with 12 bases in the middle. CDR3 nucleotide sequence: TGTGCCAGCAGCCGTATTGCAGTGCCCCAGCATTTT. Amino acids: CASSRIAVPQHF.

The chain joins TRBV30 to TRBJ2-7; a possible D gene is TRBD2 (6 bases). The CDR3 totals 12 residues. CDR1 is GTSNPN, CDR2 SVGIG, per germline (reference sequence). The V gene lost 2 bases and the J gene lost 3 bases, with 8 bases spanning the gap. The CDR3 coding sequence is TGTGCCTGGAGTCTGGACTACTACGAGCAGTACTTC. Its protein product is CAWSLDYYEQYF.

This clonotype was picked up many times. The chain couples TRBV12-3 or TRBV12-4 to TRBJ2-7, with 8 bases matching TRBD1. The ends lost 3 bases at V and 5 bases at J; junction bases unmatched: 6. The CDR3 totals 14 residues. CDR3 protein: CASSFSQGADEQYF. The CDR3 bases are TGTGCCAGCAGTTTTTCGCAGGGGGCTGACGAGCAGTACTTC.

The rearrangement links TRBV6-5 to TRBJ2-3; D is possibly TRBD2 (7 bases). Germline V gene sequence: CDR1 MNHEY, CDR2 SVGAGI. The CDR3 extends over 17 amino acids. Trimming left V 0 bases short and J 0 bases short, with 13 bases between. In DNA form, the CDR3 reads TGTGCCAGCAGTTACTCATTAGGGGGGGCTAGCACAGATACGCAGTATTTT. As protein: CASSYSLGGASTDTQYF.